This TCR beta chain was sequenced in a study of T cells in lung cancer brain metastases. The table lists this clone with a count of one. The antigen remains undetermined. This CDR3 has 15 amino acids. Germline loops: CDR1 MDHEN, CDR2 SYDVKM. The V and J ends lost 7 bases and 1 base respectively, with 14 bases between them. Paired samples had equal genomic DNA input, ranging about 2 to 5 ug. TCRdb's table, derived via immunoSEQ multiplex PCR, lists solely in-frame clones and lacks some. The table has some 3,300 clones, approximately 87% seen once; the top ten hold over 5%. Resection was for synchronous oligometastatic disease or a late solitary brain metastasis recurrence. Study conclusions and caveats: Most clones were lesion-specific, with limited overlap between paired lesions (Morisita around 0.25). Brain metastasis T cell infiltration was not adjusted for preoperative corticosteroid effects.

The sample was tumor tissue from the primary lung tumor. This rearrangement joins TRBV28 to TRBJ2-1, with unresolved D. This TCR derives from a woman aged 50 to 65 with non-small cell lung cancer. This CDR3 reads CASIGLGNSYNEQFF. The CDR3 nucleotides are TGTGCCAGCATTGGTCTAGGGAATTCCTACAATGAGCAGTTCTTC.